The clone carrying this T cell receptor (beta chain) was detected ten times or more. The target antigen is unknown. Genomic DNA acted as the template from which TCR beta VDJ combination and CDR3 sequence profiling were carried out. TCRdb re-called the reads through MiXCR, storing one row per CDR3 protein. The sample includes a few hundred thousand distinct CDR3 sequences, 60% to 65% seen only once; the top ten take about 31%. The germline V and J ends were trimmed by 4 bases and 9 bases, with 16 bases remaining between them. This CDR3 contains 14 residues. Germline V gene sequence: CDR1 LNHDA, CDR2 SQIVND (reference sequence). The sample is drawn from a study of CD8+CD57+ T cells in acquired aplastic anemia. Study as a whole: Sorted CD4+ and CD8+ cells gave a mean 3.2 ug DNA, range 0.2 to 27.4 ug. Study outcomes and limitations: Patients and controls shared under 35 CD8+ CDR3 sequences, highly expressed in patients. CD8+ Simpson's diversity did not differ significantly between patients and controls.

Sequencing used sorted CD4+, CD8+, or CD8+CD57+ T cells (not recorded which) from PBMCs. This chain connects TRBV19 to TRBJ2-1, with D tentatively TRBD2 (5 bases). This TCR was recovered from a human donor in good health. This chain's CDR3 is CASSNRGASGEQFF. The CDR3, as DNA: TGTGCCAGTAGTAACCGGGGTGCATCCGGTGAGCAGTTCTTC.